Listed here are 23 T cell receptor beta chains from one sample, sequenced in a study of beta chain features in type 1 diabetes (dated by TCRdb to 2017 to 2018). Library creation used the immunoSEQ multiplex PCR assay. The entire isolated RNA was reverse transcribed using the High Capacity cDNA Reverse Transcription Kit, and thus expressed TCRB transcripts were sequenced. The source is immuneACCESS, and TCRdb retained only in-frame sequences with V and J called. Part of the clones is not carried over; for the studies checked, unresolved V genes explain less than half of this, and the remainder is unexplained. This sample comprises fewer than 900,000 clones, around a sixth of them detected only once. The top ten clones comprise 0.02% to 0.03% of the sample. The sequenced sample consisted of naive CD4+ T cells from blood. The cell subset or site label here, explained by the study, means: true naive CD4+ T cells. Receptor source: a woman under 30 in good health.

This clone was seen more than once but under ten times. The rearrangement joins TRBV28 to TRBJ1-5; D ambiguous. Trimming removed 5 bases from V and 6 bases from J, with 8 bases in between. This CDR3 is built from 12 residues. CDR1 MDHEN and CDR2 SYDVKM come from the germline V gene. CDR3 nucleotide sequence: TGTGCCAGCAGTGTAAGTGTTCAGCCCCAGCATTTT. It translates to CASSVSVQPQHF. The entire variable domain, with the rest obtained from reference TRBV28 and TRBJ1-5, is as follows: DVKVTQSSRYLVKRTGEKVFLECVQDMDHENMFWYRQDPGLGLRLIYFSYDVKMKEKGDIPEGYSVSREKKERFSLILESASTNQTSMYLCASSVSVQPQHFGDGTRLSIL.

The chain carries TRBV28 and TRBJ1-4; no definite D call. Germline V gene sequence: CDR1 MDHEN, CDR2 SYDVKM. This CDR3 spans 16 amino acids. Trimming pared 2 bases from V and 0 bases from J, leaving 10 bases between. As DNA, the CDR3 is TGTGCCAGCAGTTTACCGAGAACCGCAACTAATGAAAAACTGTTTTTT. This translates into CASSLPRTATNEKLFF.

This sequence joins TRBV5-8 and TRBJ2-7, with TRBD1 as a possible D gene (6 bases). This CDR3 comprises 15 residues. Trimming left V 3 bases short and J 6 bases short, with 19 bases between. CDR1 and CDR2 (germline): SGHTS, YDEGEE. The CDR3 is CASSSGLNRVSEQYF. The CDR3 DNA sequence: TGTGCCAGCAGCTCGGGGCTAAACAGGGTTTCCGAGCAGTACTTC.

The J gene is TRBJ2-1, the V gene TRBV5-6, with D possibly TRBD1 on 6 matching bases. The CDR3 has 14 residues. The ends were cut back, 4 bases at V and 4 bases at J, with 12 bases in the middle. Germline CDR1 and CDR2: SGHDT and YYEEEE. CDR3: CASSLVDRYNEQFF. The CDR3 DNA reads as TGTGCCAGCAGCCTTGTTGACAGGTACAATGAGCAGTTCTTC.

The chain couples TRBV7-2 to TRBJ2-6; D not certain. Looked up from germline, CDR1 is SGHTA and CDR2 is FQGNSA. This CDR3 region has 11 residues. The CDR3 reads CGGSGANVLTF. The CDR3, as DNA: TGTGGGGGCTCTGGGGCCAACGTCCTGACTTTC.

The chain links TRBV9 to TRBJ2-1, with TRBD2 matching over 11 bases. This CDR3 is built from 18 residues. Germline CDR1 SGDLS, CDR2 YYNGEE. J lost 3 bases, V lost 4 bases, and 12 bases had no gene match. The CDR3 here is CASSLHPGLAVDYNEQFF. In DNA, the CDR3 is TGTGCCAGCAGCCTCCACCCGGGACTAGCGGTAGACTACAATGAGCAGTTCTTC.

The chain recombines TRBV5-4 with TRBJ2-5; 14 positions match TRBD2. Trimming took 4 bases from V and 7 from J; bases not matched to a gene: 9. The CDR3 has 16 residues. Germline V gene sequence: CDR1 SGHNT, CDR2 YYREEE (reference sequence). CDR3: CASSIGLAGGEGTQYF. CDR3 coding DNA: TGTGCCAGCAGCATCGGACTAGCGGGAGGAGAGGGGACCCAGTACTTC.

This clone was found a few times. The chain joins TRBV5-4 to TRBJ1-4, with no clear D. Trimming removed 0 bases from V and 6 bases from J, with 9 bases in between. The germline CDR1 and CDR2 sequences are SGHNT and YYREEE (reference sequence). The CDR3 is 14 amino acids. CDR3 nucleotide sequence: TGTGCCAGCAGCTTGGGGGATACAGATGAAAAACTGTTTTTT. Amino acids: CASSLGDTDEKLFF.

The V call is TRBV7-6, the J call TRBJ2-3; a weak D match, TRBD1 (5 bases). The CDR3 sequence is 16 residues long. Deletions cut 5 bases from V and 5 bases from J, with 20 bases between. Germline CDR1 reads SGHVS; CDR2 reads FNYEAQ. The CDR3 DNA reads TGTGCCAGCAGCATTCCTATGGGGCGGACCCAAGATACGCAGTATTTT. This encodes CASSIPMGRTQDTQYF.

The rearrangement uses TRBV5-6 and TRBJ1-2; D remains ambiguous. The germline CDR1 and CDR2 sequences are SGHDT and YYEEEE. V lost 4 bases, J lost 7 bases, and 11 bases lay in between. The CDR3 covers 12 residues. The CDR3 protein is CASSTRHRGYTF. CDR3 DNA sequence: TGTGCCAGCAGCACGAGACACCGTGGCTACACCTTC.

CDR3 nucleotide sequence: TGTGCCAGCAGCGTACGGGCAGTTGATGGCACAGATACGCAGTATTTT. This encodes CASSVRAVDGTDTQYF. V gene TRBV9 combines with J gene TRBJ2-3, with D hard to call. Trimming left V 1 base short and J 1 base short, with 13 bases between. Germline CDR1 SGDLS, CDR2 YYNGEE. CDR3 size: 16 residues.

The rearrangement links TRBV9 to TRBJ2-7, with a possible D match to TRBD2 (6 bases). The CDR3 consists of 14 residues. Germline V gives CDR1 SGDLS, CDR2 YYNGEE. V was cut by 0 bases and J by 5 bases, with 12 bases left in between. The CDR3 region is CASSVGRDSNEQYF. CDR3 nucleotides: TGTGCCAGCAGCGTAGGGCGGGATAGTAACGAGCAGTACTTC.

V usage is TRBV4-2 and J usage is TRBJ2-2, with D maybe TRBD1 (5 bases). Looked up from germline, CDR1 is LGHNA and CDR2 is YNFKEQ. Trimming removed 0 bases at V and 7 bases at J, with 12 bases between. There are 15 residues in the CDR3. The DNA for the CDR3 is TGTGCCAGCAGCCAAGAACAGGTTAGACTCGGGGAGCTGTTTTTT. Translation gives CASSQEQVRLGELFF.

The chain recombines TRBV4-2 with TRBJ2-3, with D tentatively TRBD2 (6 bases). V lost 2 bases and J lost 1, with 10 bases in between. The CDR3 is made up of 15 amino acids. Germline loops: CDR1 LGHNA, CDR2 YNFKEQ. CDR3 in DNA: TGTGCCAGCAGCCAACGTTCTAGCGGCACAGATACGCAGTATTTT. Its protein product is CASSQRSSGTDTQYF.

The genes are TRBV11-1 and TRBJ2-1, with 8 bases that match TRBD2. The germline V gene encodes CDR1 SGHAT and CDR2 FQDESV (reference sequence). The ends lost 1 base at V and 0 bases at J; junction bases unmatched: 2. There are 16 residues in the CDR3. The CDR3 nucleotides are TGTGCCAGCAGCTTAGTAGGGACTAGCTCCTACAATGAGCAGTTCTTC. As protein: CASSLVGTSSYNEQFF. Full variable domain (remainder filled in from reference TRBV11-1 and TRBJ2-1): EAEVAQSPRYKITEKSQAVAFWCDPISGHATLYWYRQILGQGPELLVQFQDESVVDDSQLPKDRFSAERLKGVDSTLKIQPAELGDSAMYLCASSLVGTSSYNEQFFGPGTRLTVL.

V gene TRBV4-1 combines with J gene TRBJ2-5; D gene unclear. Looked up from germline, CDR1 is MGHRA and CDR2 is YSYEKL. V lost 0 bases and J 1 base, leaving 18 bases between the germline ends. This CDR3 spans 18 amino acids. Here the CDR3 DNA reads TGCGCCAGCAGCCAAGATTTGTCCTCGGGCATAATCCAAGAGACCCAGTACTTC. Translation: CASSQDLSSGIIQETQYF.

This sequence joins TRBV29-1 and TRBJ2-7, with D uncertain. V was pared by 4 bases and J by 0 bases, with 10 bases between. Looked up from germline, CDR1 is SQVTM and CDR2 is ANQGSEA. The length of the CDR3 is 13 residues. In DNA, the CDR3 is TGCAGCGTTGTTGGGCGAAGCTCCTACGAGCAGTACTTC. Amino acids: CSVVGRSSYEQYF.

This chain uses TRBV18 with TRBJ2-7; a possible D gene is TRBD2 (5 bases). This CDR3 is built from 15 residues. Per the germline V gene, CDR1 is KGHSH and CDR2 is LQKENI. The V gene lost 3 bases and the J gene lost 7 bases, with 19 bases spanning the gap. The DNA for the CDR3 is TGTGCCAGCTCACCGGGTAGAGGCCGGTCGGGGGAGCAGTACTTC. Translating gives CASSPGRGRSGEQYF.

The chain combines TRBV7-2 with TRBJ2-5, with 7 bases that match TRBD2. V shed 3 bases, J shed 4 bases, and the junction held 11 bases outside the gene matches. Germline CDR1 and CDR2: SGHTA and FQGNSA. The length of the CDR3 is 16 residues. CDR3 in DNA: TGTGCCAGCAGCTTCCTGGGGACTATCGAGGGAGAGACCCAGTACTTC. Translation: CASSFLGTIEGETQYF.

The rearrangement joins TRBV7-3 to TRBJ2-1; possibly TRBD1 for D (6 bases). Germline loops: CDR1 SGHTA, CDR2 FQGTGA. The CDR3 sequence is 15 residues long. V lost 3 bases, J lost 0 bases, and 9 bases lay in between. This CDR3 reads CASSLSDSSYNEQFF. The CDR3 DNA is TGTGCCAGCAGCTTGTCGGACAGCTCCTACAATGAGCAGTTCTTC.

This clone was seen more than once but under ten times. CDR3 sequence reads: CASSYGRVSLEQYF. The CDR3 region has the DNA TGTGCCAGCAGTTACGGTCGGGTTAGCCTGGAGCAGTACTTC. This rearrangement joins TRBV6-5 to TRBJ2-7; no clear D. The germline V gene encodes CDR1 MNHEY and CDR2 SVGAGI. The CDR3 has 14 residues. Trimming removed 2 bases at V and 7 bases at J, with 15 bases between.

This chain links TRBV7-9 with TRBJ2-2; D unresolved. In germline, CDR1 is SEHNR, CDR2 FQNEAQ (reference sequence). The CDR3 runs to 15 residues. Trimming cost V 5 bases and J 1 base, with 11 bases left between them. The CDR3 coding sequence is TGTGCCAGCAGCAGACGGACCGGGAACACCGGGGAGCTGTTTTTT. The encoded protein is CASSRRTGNTGELFF.

As for this clone: Other DNA sequences within the sample encode an identical CDR3. The chain combines TRBV5-1 with TRBJ1-1, with D uncertain. CDR3 length equals 11 residues. Germline values: CDR1 SGHRS, CDR2 YFSETQ. V lost 2 bases to trimming and J lost 2 bases, with 1 base between them. The CDR3 here is CASSLNTEAFF. The CDR3 DNA sequence: TGCGCCAGCAGCTTAAACACTGAAGCTTTCTTT.